The 26 T cell receptor beta chains below were found in one sample sequenced in a study of T cells after yellow fever vaccination. TCRdb reanalysed the 5' RACE reads using MiXCR and keeps one entry per CDR3 protein. The table includes more than 300,000 distinct CDR3 sequences, about 10% detected once. The source was CD4+ T cells sorted from PBMCs, collected 45 days after the yellow fever booster vaccination. All receptors derive from a man aged 18-30 years who received the YFV17D yellow fever vaccine.

This clonotype was seen more than once but under ten times. The chain combines TRBV7-2 with TRBJ2-7; weak D call: TRBD2 (5 bases). Germline lookup yields CDR1 SGHTA and CDR2 FQGNSA. The V and J ends lost 4 bases and 3 bases respectively, with 10 bases between them. This CDR3 has 13 residues. CDR3 loop: CASSSDEGYEQYV. CDR3 coding DNA: TGTGCCAGCAGCTCAGATGAGGGCTACGAGCAGTACGTC.

This clonotype turned up a few times. This chain connects TRBV6-6 to TRBJ1-2; D is undetermined. CDR3 length: 15 amino acids. Germline V CDR1 and CDR2: MNHNY, SVGAGI (reference sequence). The V end lost 2 bases, the J end lost 7 bases, and 17 bases lay between the germline ends. The CDR3 nucleotides are TGTGCCAGCAGTTACCAGAGGGCAGATCGTCGTGGCTACACCTTC. Translating gives CASSYQRADRRGYTF.

The table lists this clonotype with many counts. The J gene is TRBJ1-2, the V gene TRBV19; D gene ambiguous. The ends were cut back, 6 bases at V and 4 bases at J, with 12 bases in the middle. The CDR3 is 13 residues long. Germline V CDR1 and CDR2: LNHDA, SQIVND (reference sequence). For the CDR3, the DNA is TGTGCCAGTAGCCCCGACGGATCCTATGGCTACACCTTC. This sequence encodes CASSPDGSYGYTF. Filled out from reference TRBV19 and TRBJ1-2, the complete variable domain reads DGGITQSPKYLFRKEGQNVTLSCEQNLNHDAMYWYRQDPGQGLRLIYYSQIVNDFQKGDIAEGYSVSREKKESFPLTVTSAQKNPTAFYLCASSPDGSYGYTFGSGTRLTVV.

A few counts support this clonotype. This chain uses TRBV28 with TRBJ1-1; unclear D gene. V shed 5 bases and J shed 4 bases, with 8 bases lying between them. The CDR3 consists of 12 residues. Germline CDR1 is MDHEN and CDR2 is SYDVKM. CDR3 nucleotide sequence: TGTGCCAGCAGTGATGGGAGCACTGAAGCTTTCTTT. Translated: CASSDGSTEAFF.

The rearrangement uses TRBV20-1 and TRBJ1-1; perhaps TRBD1 as D (5 bases). Germline V CDR1 and CDR2: DFQATT, SNEGSKA (reference sequence). The germline V and J ends were trimmed by 3 bases and 5 bases, with 16 bases remaining between them. The CDR3 totals 14 residues. Here the CDR3 reads CSARVRTLLTEAFF. The CDR3 bases are TGCAGTGCTAGGGTCCGGACATTGCTTACTGAAGCTTTCTTT.

The chain couples TRBV7-2 to TRBJ2-5; D tentatively reads TRBD1 or TRBD2 (5 bases each). Deletions cut 1 base from V and 0 bases from J, with 9 bases between. Germline assignment: CDR1 SGHTA and CDR2 FQGNSA. There are 15 residues in the CDR3. CDR3 sequence reads: CASSLVRGDQETQYF. CDR3 DNA: TGTGCCAGCAGCTTAGTTAGAGGGGACCAAGAGACCCAGTACTTC.

The gene calls are TRBV12-3 or TRBV12-4 and TRBJ2-1; the match to TRBD2 covers 9 bases. The CDR3 runs to 16 residues. J lost 10 bases, V lost 2 bases, and 12 bases had no gene match. CDR3: CASSLTSSSGANEQFF. As DNA, the CDR3 is TGTGCCAGCAGTTTAACGTCGTCTAGCGGGGCGAACGAGCAGTTCTTC.

This clonotype was picked up a small number of times. CDR3 DNA: TGCAGTGCTACCCCGTTGTCGCGGGGGGTCTCCTACGAGCAGTACTTC. This translates into CSATPLSRGVSYEQYF. The rearrangement uses TRBV20-1 and TRBJ2-7; the match to TRBD2 covers 8 bases. The ends lost 4 bases at V and 0 bases at J; junction bases unmatched: 11. The CDR3 length is 16 residues. CDR1 and CDR2 (germline): DFQATT, SNEGSKA (reference sequence).

There are many counts of this clonotype. The chain joins TRBV29-1 to TRBJ2-7; 12 bases agree with TRBD2. Losses at the gene ends were 4 bases for V and 5 bases for J; bases not matched to a gene: 3. Looked up from germline, CDR1 is SQVTM and CDR2 is ANQGSEA. The CDR3 covers 13 residues. CDR3 residues: CSVALAGGNEQYV. In nucleotides, the CDR3 is TGCAGCGTTGCTCTAGCGGGGGGGAACGAGCAGTACGTC.

V gene TRBV20-1 combines with J gene TRBJ2-3; the D gene is possibly TRBD2 (7 bases). V lost 3 bases to trimming and J lost 5 bases, with 21 bases between them. CDR3 length equals 16 residues. Germline CDR1 DFQATT, CDR2 SNEGSKA (reference sequence). The CDR3 loop is CSARDEGGRGRDTQYF. CDR3 nucleotides: TGCAGTGCTAGGGACGAGGGGGGCCGCGGGAGAGATACGCAGTATTTT.

In this sample, this clonotype turned up many times. This chain joins TRBV5-1 and TRBJ2-5, with TRBD2 as a possible D gene (6 bases). Deletions cut 4 bases from V and 6 bases from J, with 16 bases between. CDR3 length: 14 residues. In germline, CDR1 is SGHRS, CDR2 YFSETQ. CDR3 DNA: TGCGCCAGCAGCCCCCGGGAGATCCATCAGACCCAGTACTTC. Encoded protein: CASSPREIHQTQYF.

This clonotype was counted a few times. This chain joins TRBV29-1 and TRBJ1-1; the D gene is possibly TRBD1 (6 bases). The germline V gene has CDR1 SQVTM and CDR2 ANQGSEA. Between the trimmed V and J ends, which lost 5 bases and 4 bases, there was a span of 11 bases. The CDR3 sequence is 12 residues long. The chain's CDR3 is CSVSQGITEAFF. As DNA, the CDR3 is TGCAGCGTTTCTCAGGGGATCACTGAAGCTTTCTTT.

The CDR3 sequence: CASSLGPWGATNEKLFF. The CDR3 DNA reads TGTGCCAGCAGCTTAGGACCCTGGGGTGCAACTAATGAAAAACTGTTTTTT. The chain combines TRBV11-2 with TRBJ1-4, with D hard to call. The CDR3 covers 17 residues. Trimming stripped 1 base from V and 0 bases from J, with 12 bases between. Germline CDR1 SGHAT, CDR2 FQNNGV.

This chain links TRBV4-2 with TRBJ2-7; no clear D. With 0 bases removed from V and 0 bases from J, the gap between germline ends came to 9 bases. The CDR3 length is 15 residues. Per the germline V gene, CDR1 is LGHNA and CDR2 is YNFKEQ. Here the CDR3 DNA reads TGTGCCAGCAGCCAAGAGATCCGTTACTCCTACGAGCAGTACTTC. Residues: CASSQEIRYSYEQYF.

This clonotype appeared a few times. Relative to the germline gene, one junction end is altered; a read error may explain this. The chain links TRBV12-3 or TRBV12-4 to TRBJ2-4; D tentatively reads TRBD1 or TRBD2 (6 bases each). The CDR3 contains 14 residues. CDR3 sequence: CASSFSGAKIIQYF. In nucleotides, the CDR3 is TGTGCCAGCAGTTTTTCGGGGGCCAAAATCATTCAGTACTTC.

This chain links TRBV11-3 with TRBJ2-2; TRBD2 is a possible D gene (6 bases). The CDR3 consists of 16 residues. Germline assignment: CDR1 SGHNT and CDR2 YENEEA. Between the trimmed V and J ends, which lost 1 base and 4 bases, there was a span of 13 bases. The CDR3 protein is CASSLVLGGTTGELFF. CDR3 DNA: TGTGCCAGCAGCTTAGTACTCGGGGGTACCACCGGGGAGCTGTTTTTT.

The chain joins TRBV5-1 to TRBJ1-2, with 7 bases identical to TRBD1. CDR3 length equals 14 residues. V was clipped by 5 bases and J by 4 bases; unmatched bases: 8. Germline CDR1 and CDR2: SGHRS and YFSETQ. CDR3 nucleotides: TGCGCCAGCAGACATACTCAGGGGGGCTATGGCTACACCTTC. This gives the protein CASRHTQGGYGYTF.

This clonotype was recorded a few times. The CDR3 here is CASSPRGSGGSETQYF. DNA of the CDR3: TGTGCCAGCTCACCACGCGGTAGCGGGGGGTCAGAGACCCAGTACTTC. The chain employs TRBV18 and TRBJ2-5; 10 positions match TRBD2. The CDR3 spans 16 residues. With V trimmed by 1 base and J by 4 bases, 6 bases remained unmatched. The germline CDR1 and CDR2 sequences are KGHSH and LQKENI.

The chain links TRBV7-3 to TRBJ1-1; D unresolved. The germline gives CDR1 SGHTA, CDR2 FQGTGA. This CDR3 has 14 residues. V was pared by 0 bases and J by 2 bases, with 7 bases between. The CDR3 nucleotides are TGTGCCAGCAGCTTAACGGGCGACAACACTGAAGCTTTCTTT. This sequence encodes CASSLTGDNTEAFF.

The genes are TRBV5-5 and TRBJ1-1; no firm D call. CDR1 is SGHKS, CDR2 YYEKEE, per germline (reference sequence). CDR3 length: 13 amino acids. The V gene lost 1 base and the J gene lost 2 bases, with 6 bases spanning the gap. CDR3 sequence reads: CASSLPDNTEAFF. The CDR3 DNA is TGTGCCAGCAGCTTGCCGGATAACACTGAAGCTTTCTTT.

The sample holds a few counts of this clonotype. V usage is TRBV20-1 and J usage is TRBJ2-5, with TRBD2 matching over 15 bases. Trimming took 1 base from V and 5 from J; bases not matched to a gene: 8. The CDR3 sequence is 17 residues long. The V gene's germline CDR1 is DFQATT and CDR2 SNEGSKA (reference sequence). The CDR3 here is CSARGTSGGAVLETQYF. CDR3 nucleotide sequence: TGCAGTGCTAGAGGGACTAGCGGGGGGGCAGTATTGGAGACCCAGTACTTC.

This clonotype was found a few times. The V call is TRBV10-3, the J call TRBJ2-2; 7 bases map to TRBD2. The CDR3 has 16 amino acids. V shed 0 bases, J shed 4 bases, and the junction held 5 bases outside the gene matches. CDR1 ENHRY and CDR2 SYGVKD come from the germline V gene. CDR3: CAISESLRGITGELFF. The DNA for the CDR3 is TGTGCCATCAGTGAGTCGCTGCGGGGGATCACCGGGGAGCTGTTTTTT.

This clonotype was counted at least ten times. This rearrangement joins TRBV5-6 to TRBJ2-7, with no clear D. With 1 base removed from V and 2 bases from J, the gap between germline ends came to 4 bases. Germline lookup yields CDR1 SGHDT and CDR2 YYEEEE. The CDR3 contains 12 residues. DNA for the CDR3: TGTGCCAGCAGCTTGTATACCTACGAGCAGTACGTC. Residues: CASSLYTYEQYV.

The V gene is TRBV5-4, the J gene TRBJ2-1; 12 nucleotides line up with TRBD2. Germline loops: CDR1 SGHNT, CDR2 YYREEE (reference sequence). After removal of 0 bases from V and 0 bases from J, the junction contained 4 bases not matched to a gene. This CDR3 comprises 18 residues. CDR3 nucleotides: TGTGCCAGCAGCTTGGGACTAGCGGGGGCCAGCTCCTACAATGAGCAGTTCTTC. Its protein product is CASSLGLAGASSYNEQFF.

This clonotype was counted a few times. The chain joins TRBV20-1 to TRBJ1-5, with a weak D call TRBD1 (5 bases). This CDR3 has 15 amino acids. Germline V gene data show CDR1 as DFQATT and CDR2 as SNEGSKA (reference sequence). Trimming took 7 bases from V and 6 from J, leaving 22 bases between them. In DNA form, the CDR3 reads TGCAGTGTCAAAGAGGTTTGGGGGACCGGTCAGCCCCAGCATTTT. This codes for CSVKEVWGTGQPQHF.

This clonotype was seen a handful of times. This chain links TRBV29-1 with TRBJ1-2, with TRBD1 identical over 7 bases. The CDR3 is made up of 11 amino acids. The junction had 5 bases not matched to a gene; V was cut back by 7 bases and J by 6 bases. Germline CDR1 reads SQVTM; CDR2 reads ANQGSEA. The CDR3 coding sequence is TGCAGCGCCACAGGGGAGAATGGCTACACCTTC. It is translated as CSATGENGYTF.